The rows below give T cell receptor beta chains drawn from one sample of a study of blood T cell repertoires in COVID-19. Only in-frame clones appear in the TCRdb table, and some are missing; sequencing was by immunoSEQ multiplex PCR. The sample consists of around 250,000 clones, about 91% of them appearing once. Material for sequencing was peripheral blood. The origin of the receptors is a middle-aged woman who had recovered from COVID-19. The CDR3 runs from the conserved cysteine through the conserved F or W. The D gene is left open where the match is weak. Not all rows give a size; the values are once, few, many and, for expanded clones, a class.

>TRBJ1-6|.|TRBV18|TRBD1
TGTGCCAGCTCACCAAAAAGCCCCGGGACAGGGTCTCATTCACCCCTCCACTTT
CASSPKSPGTGSHSPLHF
>TRBJ1-6|.|TRBV9|.
TGTGCCAGCAGCGTGGAGCATGGGGGCGACTCACCCCTCCACTTT
CASSVEHGGDSPLHF
>TRBJ2-7|.|TRBV28|.
TGTGCCAGCAGTCCGACAGGTGCGAGGGAGCAGTACTTC
CASSPTGAREQYF
>TRBJ2-3|few|TRBV18|TRBD2
TGTGCCAGCTCACCACCGGCGCGGGGGGGCGCAGATACGCAGTATTTT
CASSPPARGGADTQYF
>TRBJ2-1|.|TRBV4-1|.
TGCGCCAGCAGCCAAGTTGTCGGAGGTAACAATGAGCAGTTCTTC
CASSQVVGGNNEQFF
>TRBJ1-2|.|TRBV30|.
TGTGCCTGGATTGGGGTTGGGAGGGCCTATGGCTACACCTTC
CAWIGVGRAYGYTF
>TRBJ2-3|.|TRBV7-2|TRBD2
TGTGCCAGCAGCCCCAGGGTAGCGGGAAGCACAGATACGCAGTATTTT
CASSPRVAGSTDTQYF
>TRBJ1-4|once|TRBV12-3/TRBV12-4|.
TGTGCCAGCAGATCCCAGGGCCGGGAAAAACTGTTTTTT
CASRSQGREKLFF
>TRBJ2-7|few|TRBV5-6|.
TGTGCCAGCAGCTTTTTATACGAGCAGTACTTC
CASSFLYEQYF
>TRBJ2-5|.|TRBV6-6|.
TGTGCCAGCAGTTACGTACTAGCAGGAGAGACCCAGTACTTC
CASSYVLAGETQYF
>TRBJ1-3|.|TRBV18|.
TGTGCCAGCTCACCATCGGAGGGCCGAAACACCATATATTTT
CASSPSEGRNTIYF
>TRBJ1-2|once|TRBV6-5|TRBD1
TGTGCCAGCAGGGCCGGGACAGGGGGCCTCTATGGCTACACCTTC
CASRAGTGGLYGYTF
>TRBJ2-5|.|TRBV4-1|.
TGCGCCAGCAGCCAACTAAAGGACAGTTACAAAGAGACCCAGTACTTC
CASSQLKDSYKETQYF
>TRBJ1-1|.|TRBV7-2|TRBD1
TGTGCCAGCAGCTTTGGGACAGGTTCCCGAACCACTGAAGCTTTCTTT
CASSFGTGSRTTEAFF
>TRBJ2-3|once|TRBV3-1/TRBV3-2|TRBD2
TGTGCCAGCAGCCAAGGACTAGCGGGGGGAGATACGCAGTATTTT
CASSQGLAGGDTQYF
>TRBJ2-3|.|TRBV4-2|TRBD2
TGTGCCAGCAGCCGAGGGATTCTAGCGGGGGGGACAGATACGCAGTATTTT
CASSRGILAGGTDTQYF
>TRBJ2-2|.|TRBV30|TRBD2
TGTGCCGCCCGGGGGGGACTGAACACCGGGGAGCTGTTTTTT
CAARGGLNTGELFF
>TRBJ2-7|.|TRBV10-2|TRBD2
TGCGCCAGCAGTGAGTCGAGCGGGGGGGCATCCTACGAGCAGTACTTC
CASSESSGGASYEQYF
>TRBJ1-3|.|TRBV19|.
TGTGCCAGTAGTCCACTTCAGGCGGGGTATCTCGGAAACACCATATATTTT
CASSPLQAGYLGNTIYF
>TRBJ2-2|.|TRBV9|TRBD1
TGTGCCAGCAGCGTAGAGGGAGGACAGGGGGCGAACACCGGGGAGCTGTTTTTT
CASSVEGGQGANTGELFF
>TRBJ2-2|.|TRBV6-5|.
TGTGCCGCACCCTTCGGGTCCATAAACACCGGGGAGCTGTTTTTT
CAAPFGSINTGELFF
>TRBJ1-2|.|TRBV29-1|.
TGCAGCGTTGACCCTTTCCATGGCTACACCTTC
CSVDPFHGYTF
>TRBJ2-1|.|TRBV13|TRBD2
TGTGCCAGCAGCCTAACACTAGCGGGGGCTAGCTCCTACAATGAGCAGTTCTTC
CASSLTLAGASSYNEQFF
>TRBJ1-4|.|TRBV30|.
TGTGCCTGGAGTTTCGTCGTTCGTGAAAAACTGTTTTTT
CAWSFVVREKLFF
>TRBJ1-2|.|TRBV6-5|TRBD1
TGTGCCAGCAGACCAGGGGGCGCTGGCTACACCTTC
CASRPGGAGYTF
>TRBJ2-2|once|TRBV11-2|TRBD2
TGTGCCAGCAGCTTGACTAGCGGGGACACCGGGGAGCTGTTTTTT
CASSLTSGDTGELFF
>TRBJ2-2|.|TRBV7-8|TRBD1
TGTGCCAGCAGCTCGGGACAGGGTGGCACCGGGGAGCTGTTTTTT
CASSSGQGGTGELFF
>TRBJ1-4|.|TRBV10-3|TRBD1
TGTGCCATCAGCCCGGGACAGAATGAAAAACTGTTTTTT
CAISPGQNEKLFF
>TRBJ1-4|.|TRBV7-9|.
TGTGCCAGCAGCCCCCGGGTGTACGAACTGTTTTTT
CASSPRVYELFF
>TRBJ1-3|.|TRBV3-1/TRBV3-2|TRBD1
TGTGCCAGCAGACCAGACAGGGCCGCTGGAAACACCATATATTTT
CASRPDRAAGNTIYF
>TRBJ1-1|.|TRBV9|.
TGTGCCAGCAGCCCGGACACTTACACTGAAGCTTTCTTT
CASSPDTYTEAFF